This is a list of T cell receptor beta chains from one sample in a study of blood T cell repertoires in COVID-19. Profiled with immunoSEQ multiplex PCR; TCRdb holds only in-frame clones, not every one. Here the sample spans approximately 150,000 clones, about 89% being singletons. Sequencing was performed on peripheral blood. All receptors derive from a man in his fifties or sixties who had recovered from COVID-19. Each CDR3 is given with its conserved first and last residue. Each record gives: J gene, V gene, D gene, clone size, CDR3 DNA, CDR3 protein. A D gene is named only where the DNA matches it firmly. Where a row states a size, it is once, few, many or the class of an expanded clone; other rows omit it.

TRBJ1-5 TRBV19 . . TGTGCCAGTAGTATCTTGGCAGGGGTCGTTTCTCAGCCCCAGCATTTT CASSILAGVVSQPQHF
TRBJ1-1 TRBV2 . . TGTGCCAGCAGCTTTGCCCGTTCGGGGACTGAAGCTTTCTTT CASSFARSGTEAFF
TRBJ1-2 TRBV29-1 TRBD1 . TGCAGCGTTGAAGGACAGGGCCCGGGAGATGGCTACACCTTC CSVEGQGPGDGYTF
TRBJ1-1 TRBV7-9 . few TGTGCCAGCAGCTTAGCGGGGACACAGGGTGCTGAAGCTTTCTTT CASSLAGTQGAEAFF
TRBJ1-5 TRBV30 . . TGTGCCTGGAGTAAGGGGTTGAGCAATCAGCCCCAGCATTTT CAWSKGLSNQPQHF
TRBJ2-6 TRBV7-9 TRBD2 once TGTGCCAGCAGCTTACTAGCGGGGATCTCTGGGGCCAACGTCCTGACTTTC CASSLLAGISGANVLTF
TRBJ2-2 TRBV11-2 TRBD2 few TGTGCCAGCAGCTTACTACTAGCGGGACAGACCGGGGAGCTGTTTTTT CASSLLLAGQTGELFF
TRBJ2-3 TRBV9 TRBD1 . TGTGCCAGCAGCGCGGAAGGGGGACAGGGTGGCACAGATACGCAGTATTTT CASSAEGGQGGTDTQYF
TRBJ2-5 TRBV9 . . TGTGCCAGCAGCCCCTCCGTGGGGGCGAAGGAGACCCAGTACTTC CASSPSVGAKETQYF
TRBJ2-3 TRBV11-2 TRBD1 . TGTGCCAGCAGCTTAGATTTAGGGACAGGGACAGATACGCAGTATTTT CASSLDLGTGTDTQYF
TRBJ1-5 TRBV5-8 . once TGTGCCAGCAGCTTGGGCCAGTATAGCAATCAGCCCCAGCATTTT CASSLGQYSNQPQHF
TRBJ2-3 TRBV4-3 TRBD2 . TGCGCCAGCAGCCAAGCGGGACTAGCGGGGGGGCCGGGAACCTCAGATACGCAGTATTTT CASSQAGLAGGPGTSDTQYF
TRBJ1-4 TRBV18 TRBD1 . TGTGCCAGCTCCCCCGGACAGGGGGCTAATGAAAAACTGTTTTTT CASSPGQGANEKLFF
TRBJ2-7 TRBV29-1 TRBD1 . TGCAGCGTTTTGACAGGGGCCTACGAGCAGTACTTC CSVLTGAYEQYF
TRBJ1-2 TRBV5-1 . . TGCGCCAGCAGCTTGGGCGGGTCTGACTATGGCTACACCTTC CASSLGGSDYGYTF
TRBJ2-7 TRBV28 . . TGTGCCAGCAGTTTTTGGACAGACTACGAGCAGTACTTC CASSFWTDYEQYF
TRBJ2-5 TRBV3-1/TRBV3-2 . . TGTGCCAGCAGCCACCGCGGGGCCGGGGAGACCCAGTACTTC CASSHRGAGETQYF
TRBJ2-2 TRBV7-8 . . TGTGCCAGCAGCTCAGAGGGCGGGGAGCTGTTTTTT CASSSEGGELFF
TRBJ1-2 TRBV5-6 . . TGTGCCAGCAGCCTCAATGCCCAGGCTTCTAACTATGGCTACACCTTC CASSLNAQASNYGYTF
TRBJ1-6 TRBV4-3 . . TGCGCCAGCAGCCAAGATCTAGCAGGGGCAGGATCACCCCTCCACTTT CASSQDLAGAGSPLHF
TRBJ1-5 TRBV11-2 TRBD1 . TGTGCCAGCAGCAAGGGGACAGGGAGAGCTCAGCCCCAGCATTTT CASSKGTGRAQPQHF
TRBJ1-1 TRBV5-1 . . TGCGCCAGCAGCTGGCAGGGCGAGAACACTGAAGCTTTCTTT CASSWQGENTEAFF
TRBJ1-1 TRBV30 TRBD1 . TGTGCCTGGAGCGGGGGGACAGGGATTTTCGCTGAAGCTTTCTTT CAWSGGTGIFAEAFF
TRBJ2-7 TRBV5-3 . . TGTGCCAGAAGCGAACTACAGGGTGGAAAGTCCTACGAGCAGTACTTC CARSELQGGKSYEQYF
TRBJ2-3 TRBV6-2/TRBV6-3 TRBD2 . TGTGCCAGCAGTTACCCGCGGGGGGGCGTAGATACGCAGTATTTT CASSYPRGGVDTQYF
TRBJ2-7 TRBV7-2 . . TGTGCCAGCAGCTTAGATCCGCGGGGCAGCTCCTACGAGCAGTACTTC CASSLDPRGSSYEQYF
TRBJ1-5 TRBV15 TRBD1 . TGTGCCACCGCACAGGGGCATAGCAATCAGCCCCAGCATTTT CATAQGHSNQPQHF
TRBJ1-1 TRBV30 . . TGTGCCTGGAGGAGGGACACTGAAGCTTTCTTT CAWRRDTEAFF
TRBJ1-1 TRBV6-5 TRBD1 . TGTGCCAGCAGCTACCGACGGACAGGGGGCACTGAAGCTTTCTTT CASSYRRTGGTEAFF
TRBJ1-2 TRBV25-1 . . TGTGCCAGCAGTGAATATGGAGGGGTCTATGGCTACACCTTC CASSEYGGVYGYTF
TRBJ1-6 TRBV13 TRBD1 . TGTGCCAGCAGCTTACGATTGGGACAGGGTGGAGGCTCCTATAATTCACCCCTCCACTTT CASSLRLGQGGGSYNSPLHF
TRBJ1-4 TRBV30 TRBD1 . TGTGCCTGGAGTACGGGACAGGGGAATGAAAAACTGTTTTTT CAWSTGQGNEKLFF